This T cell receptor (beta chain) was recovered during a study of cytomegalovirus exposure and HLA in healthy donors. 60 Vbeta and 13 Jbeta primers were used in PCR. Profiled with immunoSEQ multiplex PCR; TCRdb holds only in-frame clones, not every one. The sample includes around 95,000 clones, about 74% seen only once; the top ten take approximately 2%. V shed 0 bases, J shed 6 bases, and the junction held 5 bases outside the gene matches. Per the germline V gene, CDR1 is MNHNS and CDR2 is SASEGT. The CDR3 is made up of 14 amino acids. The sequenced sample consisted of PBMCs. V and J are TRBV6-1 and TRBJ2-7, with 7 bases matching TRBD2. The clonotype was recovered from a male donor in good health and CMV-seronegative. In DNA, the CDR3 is TGTGCCAGCAGTGAAGCGGGCGGGGAGGGCGAGCAGTACTTC. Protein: CASSEAGGEGEQYF.